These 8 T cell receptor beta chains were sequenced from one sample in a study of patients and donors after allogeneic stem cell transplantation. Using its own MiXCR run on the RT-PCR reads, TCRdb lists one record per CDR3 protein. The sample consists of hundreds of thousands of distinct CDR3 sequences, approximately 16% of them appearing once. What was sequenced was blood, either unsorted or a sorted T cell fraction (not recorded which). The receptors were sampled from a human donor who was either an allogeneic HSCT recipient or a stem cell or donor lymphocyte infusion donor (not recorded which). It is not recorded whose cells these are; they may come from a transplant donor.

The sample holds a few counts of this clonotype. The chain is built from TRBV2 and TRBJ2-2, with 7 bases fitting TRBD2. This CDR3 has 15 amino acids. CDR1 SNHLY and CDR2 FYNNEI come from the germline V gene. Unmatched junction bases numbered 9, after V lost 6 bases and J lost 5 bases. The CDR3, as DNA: TGTGCCAGCAGACCACCGGGACTACCGACCGGGGAGCTGTTTTTT. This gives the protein CASRPPGLPTGELFF.

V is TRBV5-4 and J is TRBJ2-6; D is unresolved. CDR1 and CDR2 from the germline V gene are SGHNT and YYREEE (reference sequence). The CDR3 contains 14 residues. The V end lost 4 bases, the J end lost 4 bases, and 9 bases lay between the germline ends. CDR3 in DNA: TGTGCCAGCAGCCTCCTAGGCGGGGCCAACGTCCTGACTTTC. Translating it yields CASSLLGGANVLTF.

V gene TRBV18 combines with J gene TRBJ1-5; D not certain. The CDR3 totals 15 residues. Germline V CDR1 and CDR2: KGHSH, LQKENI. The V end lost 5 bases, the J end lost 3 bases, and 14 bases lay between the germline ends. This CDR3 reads CASSDDGPLNQPQHF. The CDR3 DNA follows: TGTGCCAGCTCAGACGACGGACCGCTCAATCAGCCCCAGCATTTT.

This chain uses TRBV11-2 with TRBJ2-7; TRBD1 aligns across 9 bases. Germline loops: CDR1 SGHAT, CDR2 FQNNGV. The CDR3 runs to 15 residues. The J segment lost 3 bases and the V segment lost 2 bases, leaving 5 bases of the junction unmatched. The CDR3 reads CASSLLRTGVYEQYF. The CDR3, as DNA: TGTGCCAGCAGCTTATTAAGGACAGGGGTCTACGAGCAGTACTTC.

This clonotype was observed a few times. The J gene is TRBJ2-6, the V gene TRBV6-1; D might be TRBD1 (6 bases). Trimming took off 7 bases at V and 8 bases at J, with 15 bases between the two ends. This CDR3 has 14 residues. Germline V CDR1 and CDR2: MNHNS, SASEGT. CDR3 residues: CASTRTVRSNVLTF. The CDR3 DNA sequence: TGTGCCAGCACCCGGACAGTCAGGTCCAACGTCCTGACTTTC.

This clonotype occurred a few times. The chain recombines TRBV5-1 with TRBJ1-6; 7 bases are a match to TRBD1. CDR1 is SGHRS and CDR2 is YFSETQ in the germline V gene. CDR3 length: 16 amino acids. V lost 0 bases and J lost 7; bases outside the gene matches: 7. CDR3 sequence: CASSLDRRTGNSPLHF. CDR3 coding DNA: TGCGCCAGCAGCTTGGACCGCCGGACAGGAAATTCACCCCTCCACTTT.

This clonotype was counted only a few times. The CDR3, as DNA: TGCGCCAGCAGCTTGGATGCCTTATACGAGCAGTACTTC. Residues: CASSLDALYEQYF. The V and J genes are TRBV5-1 and TRBJ2-7; D is uncertain. Trimming took 0 bases from V and 4 from J, leaving 8 bases between them. CDR1 SGHRS and CDR2 YFSETQ come from the germline V gene. The CDR3 is made up of 13 amino acids.

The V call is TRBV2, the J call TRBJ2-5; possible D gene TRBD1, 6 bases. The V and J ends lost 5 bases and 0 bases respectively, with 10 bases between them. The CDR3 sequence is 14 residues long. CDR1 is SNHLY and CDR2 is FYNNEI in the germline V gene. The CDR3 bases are TGTGCCAGCAGTACAGGGACATACCAAGAGACCCAGTACTTC. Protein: CASSTGTYQETQYF.